This T cell receptor (beta chain) is drawn from a study of naive and memory T cell subsets. Many counts were recorded for this clonotype. There are 15 residues in the CDR3. Germline lookup yields CDR1 SQVTM and CDR2 ANQGSEA. V was trimmed by 6 bases and J by 6 bases, leaving 21 bases between them. An oligonucleotide containing a UMI was ligated to the 3' end of TCR cDNA. Adult healthy volunteers gave 2.5 ml peripheral blood for whole-blood RNA. Input was about 1 to 1,100 ng of DNase-treated total RNA without cell sorting. Amplification of ligated cDNA took four PCR rounds with SP2 and nested alpha and beta constant primers. Alpha and beta constant region primers primed reverse transcription for blood and skin samples. A single record per CDR3 protein comes from TCRdb applying MiXCR to the 5' RACE reads. The data hold about 48,000 distinct CDR3 sequences, with about 4.4% observed a single time.

The receptor was derived from a female donor in good health. This chain connects TRBV29-1 to TRBJ2-1; D may correspond to TRBD1 or TRBD2 (5 bases each). The CDR3 protein is CSVRNRDQAINEQFF. The DNA for the CDR3 is TGCAGCGTCCGAAATCGGGACCAAGCGATCAATGAGCAGTTCTTC.